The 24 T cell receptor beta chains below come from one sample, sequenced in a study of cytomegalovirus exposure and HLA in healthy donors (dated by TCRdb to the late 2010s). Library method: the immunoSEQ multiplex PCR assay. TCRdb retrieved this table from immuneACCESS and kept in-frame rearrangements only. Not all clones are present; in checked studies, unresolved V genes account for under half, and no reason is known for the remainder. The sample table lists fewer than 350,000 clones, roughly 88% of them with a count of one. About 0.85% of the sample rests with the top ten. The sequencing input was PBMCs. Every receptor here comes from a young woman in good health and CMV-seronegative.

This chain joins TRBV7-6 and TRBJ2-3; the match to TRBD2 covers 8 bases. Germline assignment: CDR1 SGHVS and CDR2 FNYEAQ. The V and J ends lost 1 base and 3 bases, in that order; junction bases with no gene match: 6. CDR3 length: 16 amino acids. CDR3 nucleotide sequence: TGTGCCAGCAGCTTAGAAGGAAGCGGGAGTACAGATACGCAGTATTTT. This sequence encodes CASSLEGSGSTDTQYF.

CDR3 loop: CASSSGRIENIQYF. The CDR3 DNA reads TGTGCCAGCAGTTCCGGGAGGATCGAAAACATTCAGTACTTC. The chain uses TRBV6-1 and TRBJ2-4; 7 bases fit TRBD2. This CDR3 region has 14 residues. Germline V gene lookup returns CDR1 MNHNS and CDR2 SASEGT. With 5 bases clipped from V and 5 bases from J, the junction kept 6 bases outside the gene matches.

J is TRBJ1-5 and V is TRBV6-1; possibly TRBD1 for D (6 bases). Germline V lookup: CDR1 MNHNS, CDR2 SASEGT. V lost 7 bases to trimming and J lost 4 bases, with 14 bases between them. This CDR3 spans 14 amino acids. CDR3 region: CASTLRTVNQPQHF. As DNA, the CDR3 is TGTGCCAGCACCCTACGGACAGTTAATCAGCCCCAGCATTTT.

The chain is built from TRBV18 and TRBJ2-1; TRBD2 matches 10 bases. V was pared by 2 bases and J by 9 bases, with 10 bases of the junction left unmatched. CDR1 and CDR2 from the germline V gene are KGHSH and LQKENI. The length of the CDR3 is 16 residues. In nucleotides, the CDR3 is TGTGCCAGCTCACCATTTACTAGCGGGAACTCGGGTGAGCAGTTCTTC. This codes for CASSPFTSGNSGEQFF. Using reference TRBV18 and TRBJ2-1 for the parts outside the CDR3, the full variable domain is NAGVMQNPRHLVRRRGQEARLRCSPMKGHSHVYWYRQLPEEGLKFMVYLQKENIIDESGMPKERFSAEFPKEGPSILRIQQVVRGDSAAYFCASSPFTSGNSGEQFFGPGTRLTVL.

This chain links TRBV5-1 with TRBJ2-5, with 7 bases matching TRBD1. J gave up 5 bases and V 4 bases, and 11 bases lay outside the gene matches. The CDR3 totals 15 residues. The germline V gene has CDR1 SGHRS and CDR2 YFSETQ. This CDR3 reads CASSREGQRMETQYF. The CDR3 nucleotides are TGCGCCAGCAGCCGCGAGGGACAGCGGATGGAGACCCAGTACTTC.

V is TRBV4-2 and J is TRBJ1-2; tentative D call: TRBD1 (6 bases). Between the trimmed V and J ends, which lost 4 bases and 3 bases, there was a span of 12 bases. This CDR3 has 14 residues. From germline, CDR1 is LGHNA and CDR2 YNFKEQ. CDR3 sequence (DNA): TGTGCCAGCAGCCCGAAACGACAGGACTATGGCTACACCTTC. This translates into CASSPKRQDYGYTF.

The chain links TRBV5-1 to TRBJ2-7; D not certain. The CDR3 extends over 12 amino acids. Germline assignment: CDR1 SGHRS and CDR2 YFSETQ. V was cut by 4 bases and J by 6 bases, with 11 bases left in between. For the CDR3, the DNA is TGCGCCAGCAGCCCCCCAGGTGGCGAGCAGTACTTC. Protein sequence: CASSPPGGEQYF. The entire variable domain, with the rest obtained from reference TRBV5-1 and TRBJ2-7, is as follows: KAGVTQTPRYLIKTRGQQVTLSCSPISGHRSVSWYQQTPGQGLQFLFEYFSETQRNKGNFPGRFSGRQFSNSRSEMNVSTLELGDSALYLCASSPPGGEQYFGPGTRLTVT.

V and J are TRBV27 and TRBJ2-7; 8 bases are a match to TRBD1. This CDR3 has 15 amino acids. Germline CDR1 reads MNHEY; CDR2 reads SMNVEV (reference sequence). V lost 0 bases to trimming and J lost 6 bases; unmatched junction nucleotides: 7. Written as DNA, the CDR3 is TGTGCCAGCAGTTTATCAGTGACAGGGGCGACCGAGCAGTACTTC. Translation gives CASSLSVTGATEQYF.

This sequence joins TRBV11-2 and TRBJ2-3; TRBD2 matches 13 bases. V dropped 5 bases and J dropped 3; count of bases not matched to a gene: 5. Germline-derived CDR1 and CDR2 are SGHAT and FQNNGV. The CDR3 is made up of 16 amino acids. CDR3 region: CASSVPTSGRTDTQYF. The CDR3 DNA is TGTGCCAGCAGCGTTCCGACTAGCGGGAGGACAGATACGCAGTATTTT.

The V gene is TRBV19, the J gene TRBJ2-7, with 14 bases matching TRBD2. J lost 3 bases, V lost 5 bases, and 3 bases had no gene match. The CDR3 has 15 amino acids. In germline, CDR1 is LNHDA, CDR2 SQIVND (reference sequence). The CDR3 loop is CASSPGTSGSYEQYF. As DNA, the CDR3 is TGTGCCAGTAGTCCAGGGACTAGCGGGAGCTACGAGCAGTACTTC.

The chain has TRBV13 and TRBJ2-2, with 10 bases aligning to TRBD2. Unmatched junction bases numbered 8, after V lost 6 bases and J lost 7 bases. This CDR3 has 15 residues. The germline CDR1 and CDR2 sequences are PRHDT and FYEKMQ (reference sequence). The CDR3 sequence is CASRPAGGPGGELFF. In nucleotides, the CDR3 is TGTGCCAGCAGACCAGCGGGAGGGCCCGGCGGGGAGCTGTTTTTT.

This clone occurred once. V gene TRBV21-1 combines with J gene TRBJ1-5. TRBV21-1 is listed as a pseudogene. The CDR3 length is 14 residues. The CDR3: CASRQRVGNQPQHF. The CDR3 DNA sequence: TGTGCCAGCAGGCAGCGGGTGGGCAATCAGCCCCAGCATTTT.

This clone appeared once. CDR3 DNA sequence: TGCGCCAGCAGTTACTCCCGGGGGAGAACTGAAGCTTTCTTT. This sequence encodes CASSYSRGRTEAFF. The V and J genes are TRBV5-1 and TRBJ1-1; tentatively, D is TRBD1 (5 bases). The CDR3 has 14 residues. Per the germline V gene, CDR1 is SGHRS and CDR2 is YFSETQ. V was shortened by 5 bases and J by 5 bases, with 16 bases between the two germline ends.

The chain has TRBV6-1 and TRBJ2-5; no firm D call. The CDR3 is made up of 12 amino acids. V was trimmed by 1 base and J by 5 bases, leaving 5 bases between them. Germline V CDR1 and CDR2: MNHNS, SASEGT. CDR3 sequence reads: CASSEVAETQYF. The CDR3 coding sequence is TGTGCCAGCAGTGAAGTCGCGGAGACCCAGTACTTC.

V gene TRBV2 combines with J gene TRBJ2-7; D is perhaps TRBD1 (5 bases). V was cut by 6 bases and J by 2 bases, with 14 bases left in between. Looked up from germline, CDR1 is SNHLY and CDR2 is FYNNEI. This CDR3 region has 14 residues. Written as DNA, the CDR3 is TGTGCCAGCAGCGGAAGTGGGGCCGCCTACGAGCAGTACTTC. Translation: CASSGSGAAYEQYF.

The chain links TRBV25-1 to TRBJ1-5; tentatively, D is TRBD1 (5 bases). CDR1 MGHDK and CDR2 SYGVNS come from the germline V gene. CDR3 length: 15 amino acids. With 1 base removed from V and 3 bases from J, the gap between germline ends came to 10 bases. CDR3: CASSESGGSNQPQHF. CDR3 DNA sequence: TGTGCCAGCAGTGAATCCGGGGGTTCCAATCAGCCCCAGCATTTT.

CDR3 in DNA: TGTGCCAGCAGCGTAGATACCCAGGGAAACTATGGCTACACCTTC. Amino acids: CASSVDTQGNYGYTF. The genes are TRBV9 and TRBJ1-2; D possibly corresponds to TRBD1 (5 bases). The V end was cut by 0 bases, the J end by 2 bases, with 11 bases between. The CDR3 spans 15 residues. Germline CDR1 is SGDLS and CDR2 is YYNGEE. The whole variable domain, remainder taken from reference TRBV9 and TRBJ1-2, is DSGVTQTPKHLITATGQRVTLRCSPRSGDLSVYWYQQSLDQGLQFLIQYYNGEERAKGNILERFSAQQFPDLHSELNLSSLELGDSALYFCASSVDTQGNYGYTFGSGTRLTVV.

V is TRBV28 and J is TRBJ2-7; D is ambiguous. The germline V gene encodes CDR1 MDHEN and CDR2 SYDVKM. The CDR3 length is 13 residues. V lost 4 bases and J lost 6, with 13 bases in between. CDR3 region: CASSWRGSGEQYF. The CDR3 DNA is TGTGCCAGCAGTTGGCGCGGTTCGGGCGAGCAGTACTTC.

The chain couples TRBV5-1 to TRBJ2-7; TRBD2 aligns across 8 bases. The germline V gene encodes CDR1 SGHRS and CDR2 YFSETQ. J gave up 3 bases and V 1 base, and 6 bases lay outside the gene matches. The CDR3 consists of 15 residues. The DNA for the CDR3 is TGCGCCAGCAGCTTGATAAGCGGGAGTAACTACGAGCAGTACTTC. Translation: CASSLISGSNYEQYF.

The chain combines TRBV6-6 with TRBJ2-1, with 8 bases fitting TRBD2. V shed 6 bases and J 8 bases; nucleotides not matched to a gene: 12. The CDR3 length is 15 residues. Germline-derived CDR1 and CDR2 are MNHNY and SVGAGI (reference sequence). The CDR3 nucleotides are TGTGCCAGCAGACAATCCGGGACTAGTTCTTATGAGCAGTTCTTC. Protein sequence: CASRQSGTSSYEQFF.

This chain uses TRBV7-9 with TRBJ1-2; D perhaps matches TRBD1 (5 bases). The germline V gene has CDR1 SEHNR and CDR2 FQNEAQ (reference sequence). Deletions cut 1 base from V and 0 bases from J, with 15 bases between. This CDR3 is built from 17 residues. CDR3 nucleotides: TGTGCCAGCAGCTTAGGCCCCACCAGGGAGGCTAACTATGGCTACACCTTC. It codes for CASSLGPTREANYGYTF.

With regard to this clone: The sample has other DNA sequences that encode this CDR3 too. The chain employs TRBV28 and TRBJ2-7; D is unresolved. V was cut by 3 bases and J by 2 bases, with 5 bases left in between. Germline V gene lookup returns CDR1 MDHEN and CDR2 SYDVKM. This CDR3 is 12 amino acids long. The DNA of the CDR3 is TGTGCCAGCAGTTTCTTTCCCTACGAGCAGTACTTC. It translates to CASSFFPYEQYF.

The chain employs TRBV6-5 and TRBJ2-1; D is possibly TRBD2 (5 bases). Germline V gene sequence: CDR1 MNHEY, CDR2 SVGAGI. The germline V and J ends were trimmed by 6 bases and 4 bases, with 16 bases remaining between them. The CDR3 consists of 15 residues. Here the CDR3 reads CASRLSGLAYNEQFF. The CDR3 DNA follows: TGTGCCAGCAGGTTGTCGGGGTTGGCTTACAATGAGCAGTTCTTC.

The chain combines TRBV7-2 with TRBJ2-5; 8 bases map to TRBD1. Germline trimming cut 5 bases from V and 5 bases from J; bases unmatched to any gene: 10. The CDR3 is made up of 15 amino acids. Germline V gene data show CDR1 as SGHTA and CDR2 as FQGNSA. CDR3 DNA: TGTGCCAGCAGCCAAGGACAGGGCCTTGGGGAGACCCAGTACTTC. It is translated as CASSQGQGLGETQYF.